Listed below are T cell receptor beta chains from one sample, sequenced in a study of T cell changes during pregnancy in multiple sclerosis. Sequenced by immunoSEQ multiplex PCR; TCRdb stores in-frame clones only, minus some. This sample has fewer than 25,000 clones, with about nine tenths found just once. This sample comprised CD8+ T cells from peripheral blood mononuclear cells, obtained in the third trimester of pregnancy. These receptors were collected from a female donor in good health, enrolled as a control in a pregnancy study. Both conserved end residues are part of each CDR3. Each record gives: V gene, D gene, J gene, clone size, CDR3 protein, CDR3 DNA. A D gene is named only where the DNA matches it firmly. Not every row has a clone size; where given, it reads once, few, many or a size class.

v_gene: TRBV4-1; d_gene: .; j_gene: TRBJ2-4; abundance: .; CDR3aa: CASSQVTQTLAKNIQYF; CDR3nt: TGCGCCAGCAGCCAAGTGACCCAGACTTTAGCCAAAAACATTCAGTACTTC
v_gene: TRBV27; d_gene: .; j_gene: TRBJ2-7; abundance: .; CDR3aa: CASSLFGEGDEQYF; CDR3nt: TGTGCCAGCAGTTTATTTGGCGAGGGGGACGAGCAGTACTTC
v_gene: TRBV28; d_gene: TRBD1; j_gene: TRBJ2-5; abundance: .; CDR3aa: CASSATDRVKTQYF; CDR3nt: TGTGCCAGCAGTGCGACAGACAGGGTTAAGACCCAGTACTTC
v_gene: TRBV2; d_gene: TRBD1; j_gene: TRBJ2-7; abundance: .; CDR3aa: CASSLGTGPVEQYF; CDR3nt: TGTGCCAGCAGCCTCGGGACAGGACCCGTGGAGCAGTACTTC
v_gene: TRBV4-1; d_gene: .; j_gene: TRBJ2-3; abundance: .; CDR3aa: CASSQVSRWDTQYF; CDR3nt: TGCGCCAGCAGCCAGGTTTCGCGGTGGGATACGCAGTATTTT
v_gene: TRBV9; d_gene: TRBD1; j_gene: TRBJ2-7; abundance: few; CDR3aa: CASSAGTGGYEQYF; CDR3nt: TGTGCCAGCAGCGCCGGGACAGGTGGGTACGAGCAGTACTTC
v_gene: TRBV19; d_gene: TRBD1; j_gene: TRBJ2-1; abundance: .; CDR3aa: CASSHGTEYNEQFF; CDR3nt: TGTGCCAGTAGTCATGGGACAGAATACAATGAGCAGTTCTTC
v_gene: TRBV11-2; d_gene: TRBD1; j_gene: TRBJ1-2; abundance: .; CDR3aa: CASSLIRDRGQNTF; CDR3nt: TGTGCCAGCAGCTTAATCCGGGACAGGGGGCAGAACACCTTC
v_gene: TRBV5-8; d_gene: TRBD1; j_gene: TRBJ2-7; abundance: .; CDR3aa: CAILRDRNSYEQYF; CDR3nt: TGTGCCATCCTCCGGGACAGGAACTCCTACGAGCAGTACTTC
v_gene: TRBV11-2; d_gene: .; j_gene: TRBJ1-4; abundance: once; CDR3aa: CASSSWENEGKLFF; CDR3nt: TGTGCCAGCAGCTCTTGGGAGAATGAAGGAAAACTGTTTTTT
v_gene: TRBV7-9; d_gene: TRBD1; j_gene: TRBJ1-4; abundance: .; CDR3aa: CASSLPRTGKATNEKLFF; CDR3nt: TGTGCCAGCAGCTTACCCCGGACAGGAAAAGCAACTAATGAAAAACTGTTTTTT
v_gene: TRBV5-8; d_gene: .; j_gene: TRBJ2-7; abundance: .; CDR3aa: CASSHSPYYEQYF; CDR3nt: TGTGCCAGCAGCCACTCCCCTTATTACGAGCAGTACTTC
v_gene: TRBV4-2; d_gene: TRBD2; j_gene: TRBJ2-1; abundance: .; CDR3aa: CASSQSMSSGYNEQFF; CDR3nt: TGTGCCAGCAGCCAATCTATGTCTAGCGGTTACAATGAGCAGTTCTTC
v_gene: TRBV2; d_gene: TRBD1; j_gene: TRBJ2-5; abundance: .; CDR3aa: CATPGGPLETQYF; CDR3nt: TGTGCCACCCCAGGGGGCCCATTAGAGACCCAGTACTTC
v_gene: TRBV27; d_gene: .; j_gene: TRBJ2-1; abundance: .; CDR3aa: CASSHSRDRETSGYNEQFF; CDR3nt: TGTGCCAGCAGTCACTCCCGGGACAGGGAGACTAGCGGGTACAATGAGCAGTTCTTC
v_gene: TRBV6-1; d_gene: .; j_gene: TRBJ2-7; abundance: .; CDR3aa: CASTPQVSSYEQYF; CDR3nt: TGTGCCAGCACCCCACAGGTCTCCTCCTACGAGCAGTACTTC
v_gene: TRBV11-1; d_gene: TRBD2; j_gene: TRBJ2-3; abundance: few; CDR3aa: CASSPGLAGHTDTQYF; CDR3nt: TGTGCCAGCAGCCCGGGACTAGCGGGACACACAGATACGCAGTATTTT
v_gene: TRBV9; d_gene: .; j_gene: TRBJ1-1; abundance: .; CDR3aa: CASSRDSGDTEAFF; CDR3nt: TGTGCCAGCAGCCGGGACTCCGGGGACACTGAAGCTTTCTTT
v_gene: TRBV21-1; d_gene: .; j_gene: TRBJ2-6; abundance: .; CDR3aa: CASSQGQRRLLSGANVLTF; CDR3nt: TGTGCCAGCAGCCAGGGACAGCGCCGGCTCCTCTCTGGGGCCAACGTCCTGACTTTC
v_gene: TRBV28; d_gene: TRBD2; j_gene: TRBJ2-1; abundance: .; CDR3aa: CASSRTGGLAGFEQFF; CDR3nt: TGTGCCAGCAGTAGGACCGGGGGACTAGCGGGGTTTGAGCAGTTCTTC
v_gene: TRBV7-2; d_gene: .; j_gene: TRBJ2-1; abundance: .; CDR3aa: CASMGGGPTYNEQFF; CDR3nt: TGTGCCAGCATGGGGGGAGGCCCAACTTACAATGAGCAGTTCTTC
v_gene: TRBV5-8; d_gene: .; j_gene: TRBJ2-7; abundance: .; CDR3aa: CASSPGPEFRFYEQYF; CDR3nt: TGTGCCAGCAGCCCAGGGCCAGAGTTTCGATTCTACGAGCAGTACTTC
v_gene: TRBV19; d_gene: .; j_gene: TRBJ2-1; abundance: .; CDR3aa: CASSIAYSEQFF; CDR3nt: TGTGCCAGTAGTATAGCCTACAGTGAGCAGTTCTTC
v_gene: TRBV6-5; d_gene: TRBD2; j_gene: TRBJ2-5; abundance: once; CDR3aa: CASSYSGTSGEETQYF; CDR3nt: TGTGCCAGCAGTTACTCAGGGACTAGCGGGGAAGAGACCCAGTACTTC
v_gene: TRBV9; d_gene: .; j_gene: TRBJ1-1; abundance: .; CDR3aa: CASSAGGGTEAFF; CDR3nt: TGTGCCAGCAGCGCGGGGGGTGGGACTGAAGCTTTCTTT
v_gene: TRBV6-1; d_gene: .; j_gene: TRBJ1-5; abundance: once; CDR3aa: CASSARGARVSQPQHF; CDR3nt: TGTGCCAGCAGTGCCCGGGGGGCTAGAGTCTCTCAGCCCCAGCATTTT
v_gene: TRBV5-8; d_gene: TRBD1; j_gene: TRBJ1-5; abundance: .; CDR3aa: CASSQGQGNQPQHF; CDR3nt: TGTGCCAGCAGCCAAGGACAGGGCAATCAGCCCCAGCATTTT
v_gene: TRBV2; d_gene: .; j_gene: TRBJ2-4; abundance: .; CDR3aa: CASSDLAAENGVDKNIQYF; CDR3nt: TGTGCCAGCAGTGATTTAGCGGCCGAAAACGGGGTTGACAAAAACATTCAGTACTTC
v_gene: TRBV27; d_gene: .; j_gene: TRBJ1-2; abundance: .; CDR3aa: CASSYRTGHYGYTF; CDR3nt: TGTGCCAGCAGTTACCGCACAGGCCACTATGGCTACACCTTC
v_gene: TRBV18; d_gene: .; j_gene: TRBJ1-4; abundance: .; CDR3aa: CASSPTGTRNEKLFF; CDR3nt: TGTGCCAGCTCACCAACCGGGACTCGGAATGAAAAACTGTTTTTT
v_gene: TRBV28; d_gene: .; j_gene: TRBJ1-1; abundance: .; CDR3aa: CASSSYAGGPIMNTEAFF; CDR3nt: TGTGCCAGCAGTTCATACGCGGGAGGGCCGATCATGAACACTGAAGCTTTCTTT
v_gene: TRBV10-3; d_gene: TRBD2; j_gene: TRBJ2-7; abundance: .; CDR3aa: CAVLVSGGLYEQYF; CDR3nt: TGTGCCGTCCTGGTCAGCGGGGGGCTCTACGAGCAGTACTTC